The next 25 T cell receptor beta chains were all read from a single sample in a study of blood T cell repertoires in COVID-19. The table came from immunoSEQ multiplex PCR; TCRdb's copy has only in-frame clones and leaves some out. The sample yields 150,000 to 200,000 clones, more than 65% seen once. Sequencing was done on a sample of PBMCs or T cells enriched from blood (not recorded which). These receptors originate from a woman between 50 and 59 years old with acute COVID-19.

The J gene is TRBJ2-3, the V gene TRBV6-1; 9 nucleotides align to TRBD2. V gave up 4 bases and J gave up 6 bases; unmatched junction bases: 23. The CDR3 runs to 20 residues. Germline CDR1 and CDR2: MNHNS and SASEGT. CDR3: CASSALGPHGIAGDEDTQYF. The CDR3 coding sequence is TGTGCCAGCAGTGCCCTCGGCCCCCATGGTATAGCGGGGGATGAGGATACGCAGTATTTT.

The gene calls are TRBV11-1 and TRBJ2-2; perhaps TRBD2 as D (5 bases). Per germline, CDR1 SGHAT and CDR2 FQDESV (reference sequence). V lost 1 base and J 1 base, leaving 10 bases between the germline ends. The CDR3 extends over 16 amino acids. As DNA, the CDR3 is TGTGCCAGCAGCTTAGGAGGGAACGTGAACACCGGGGAGCTGTTTTTT. Protein product: CASSLGGNVNTGELFF.

This clone was counted at least ten times. This rearrangement joins TRBV4-3 to TRBJ1-3; D is undetermined. Germline CDR1 is LGHNA and CDR2 is YSLEER. CDR3 length: 15 amino acids. The ends were cut back, 0 bases at V and 0 bases at J, with 6 bases in the middle. CDR3 amino acids: CASSQDRSSGNTIYF. The CDR3 DNA reads TGCGCCAGCAGCCAAGATAGAAGCTCTGGAAACACCATATATTTT.

This clone was recorded a few times. The V gene is TRBV5-1, the J gene TRBJ1-3; D might be TRBD1 (6 bases). CDR3 size: 14 residues. Looked up from germline, CDR1 is SGHRS and CDR2 is YFSETQ. Between the trimmed V and J ends, which lost 4 bases and 3 bases, there was a span of 11 bases. The CDR3 loop reads CASSPQGSGNTIYF. The CDR3 DNA follows: TGCGCCAGCAGCCCACAGGGTAGTGGAAACACCATATATTTT.

This clone came up a few times. The CDR3 DNA reads as TGTGCCAGCAGCTCCACACCGGGACAGGGTTCAGCTTTCTTT. It codes for CASSSTPGQGSAFF. The V call is TRBV28, the J call TRBJ1-1, with 9 bases identical to TRBD1. Germline loops: CDR1 MDHEN, CDR2 SYDVKM. V shed 6 bases and J 10 bases; nucleotides not matched to a gene: 12. The CDR3 covers 14 residues.

This chain connects TRBV7-2 to TRBJ2-3, with a tentative D call TRBD2 (5 bases). Germline V CDR1 and CDR2: SGHTA, FQGNSA. This CDR3 is 15 amino acids long. The V end was cut by 5 bases, the J end by 1 base, with 13 bases between. For the CDR3, the DNA is TGTGCCAGCAGCGTATCACTCGGGGGCACAGATACGCAGTATTTT. It is translated as CASSVSLGGTDTQYF. The entire variable domain, with the rest obtained from reference TRBV7-2 and TRBJ2-3, is as follows: GAGVSQSPSNKVTEKGKDVELRCDPISGHTALYWYRQSLGQGLEFLIYFQGNSAPDKSGLPSDRFSAERTGGSVSTLTIQRTQQEDSAVYLCASSVSLGGTDTQYFGPGTRLTVL.

The chain couples TRBV7-2 to TRBJ2-5; 10 bases align to TRBD2. Trimming cost V 1 base and J 9 bases; bases outside gene matches: 8. Germline CDR1 is SGHTA and CDR2 is FQGNSA. The CDR3 extends over 15 amino acids. The CDR3 spells CASSLGAGGAGAQYF. CDR3 nucleotide sequence: TGTGCCAGCAGCTTAGGAGCGGGGGGGGCCGGGGCCCAGTACTTC.

The chain employs TRBV7-9 and TRBJ2-5; 9 bases are a match to TRBD2. Germline trimming cut 5 bases from V and 5 bases from J; bases unmatched to any gene: 12. Germline V CDR1 and CDR2: SEHNR, FQNEAQ (reference sequence). The CDR3 runs to 16 residues. The CDR3 loop is CASSPFRTSVKETQYF. The CDR3 DNA follows: TGTGCCAGCAGCCCCTTTAGGACTAGCGTTAAGGAGACCCAGTACTTC.

This chain uses TRBV7-2 with TRBJ1-5; D uncertain. The CDR3 loop spans 13 amino acids. The germline CDR1 and CDR2 sequences are SGHTA and FQGNSA. V lost 1 base to trimming and J lost 5 bases, with 6 bases between them. The CDR3 nucleotides are TGTGCCAGCAGCTTAGAACAGCATCAGCCCCAGCATTTT. Residues: CASSLEQHQPQHF. The full variable domain, its missing parts supplied by reference TRBV7-2 and TRBJ1-5, is GAGVSQSPSNKVTEKGKDVELRCDPISGHTALYWYRQSLGQGLEFLIYFQGNSAPDKSGLPSDRFSAERTGGSVSTLTIQRTQQEDSAVYLCASSLEQHQPQHFGDGTRLSIL.

The chain's CDR3 is CASSATSGPGGETQYF. CDR3 coding DNA: TGCGCCAGCAGCGCCACTAGCGGCCCTGGGGGAGAGACCCAGTACTTC. This chain joins TRBV5-1 and TRBJ2-5; 8 nucleotides match TRBD2. Germline V gene lookup returns CDR1 SGHRS and CDR2 YFSETQ. Germline trimming cut 4 bases from V and 4 bases from J; bases unmatched to any gene: 12. The CDR3 has 16 amino acids.

V is TRBV29-1 and J is TRBJ2-3, with no clear D. The CDR3 contains 8 residues. Germline V gene data show CDR1 as SQVTM and CDR2 as ANQGSEA. Trimming stripped 7 bases from V and 9 bases from J, with 5 bases between. CDR3 nucleotide sequence: TGCAGCGCCGGGACGCAGTATTTT. It is translated as CSAGTQYF.

The gene calls are TRBV2 and TRBJ2-3; 8 nucleotides match TRBD2. CDR1 is SNHLY, CDR2 FYNNEI, per germline. CDR3 length: 20 amino acids. Trimming cost V 4 bases and J 0 bases; bases outside gene matches: 18. CDR3 in amino acids: CASSVMGGGITMMSTDTQYF. CDR3 coding DNA: TGTGCCAGCAGTGTCATGGGCGGGGGGATTACTATGATGAGCACAGATACGCAGTATTTT.

This clone was counted between two and nine times. This rearrangement joins TRBV2 to TRBJ1-2; a weak D match, TRBD1 (6 bases). V lost 6 bases and J lost 3, with 8 bases in between. There are 12 residues in the CDR3. Germline V lookup: CDR1 SNHLY, CDR2 FYNNEI. The CDR3 coding sequence is TGTGCCAGCAGCGGACAGTACTATGGCTACACCTTC. It encodes CASSGQYYGYTF. The full variable domain, in which reference TRBV2 and TRBJ1-2 provide the parts outside the CDR3, is EPEVTQTPSHQVTQMGQEVILRCVPISNHLYFYWYRQILGQKVEFLVSFYNNEISEKSEIFDDQFSVERPDGSNFTLKIRSTKLEDSAMYFCASSGQYYGYTFGSGTRLTVV.

The genes are TRBV11-2 and TRBJ2-5; 8 bases line up with TRBD1. CDR1 and CDR2 (germline): SGHAT, FQNNGV. Germline trimming cut 5 bases from V and 4 bases from J; bases unmatched to any gene: 9. The CDR3 totals 15 residues. DNA of the CDR3: TGTGCCAGCAGCCAAGGACAGGGAAGACGAGAGACCCAGTACTTC. Its protein is CASSQGQGRRETQYF. Variable domain in full (rest from reference TRBV11-2 and TRBJ2-5): EAGVAQSPRYKIIEKRQSVAFWCNPISGHATLYWYQQILGQGPKLLIQFQNNGVVDDSQLPKDRFSAERLKGVDSTLKIQPAKLEDSAVYLCASSQGQGRRETQYFGPGTRLLVL.

Points on this clone: Compared with germline, one end of the junction differs, possibly owing to a read error. The chain combines TRBV7-2 with TRBJ2-3; 10 bases line up with TRBD1. The CDR3 extends over 15 amino acids. The V gene's germline CDR1 is SGHTA and CDR2 FQGNSA. The CDR3 coding sequence is TGTGCCAGCAGTTTAGACAGGGGGCTAACAGATACGCAGTATTTT. It yields the protein CASSLDRGLTDTQYF.

This rearrangement joins TRBV5-6 to TRBJ2-4, with a possible D match to TRBD2 (6 bases). With 0 bases removed from V and 8 bases from J, the gap between germline ends came to 12 bases. This CDR3 has 14 residues. Per the germline V gene, CDR1 is SGHDT and CDR2 is YYEEEE. The CDR3 here is CASSLVGGRDIQYF. The DNA for the CDR3 is TGTGCCAGCAGCTTGGTGGGAGGTCGGGACATTCAGTACTTC.

The rearrangement uses TRBV28 and TRBJ2-3; 12 bases agree with TRBD2. The V gene's germline CDR1 is MDHEN and CDR2 SYDVKM. The V segment lost 6 bases and the J segment 5 bases; nucleotides outside the gene matches: 15. CDR3 length equals 18 residues. The CDR3 is CASSPPLPSGGGRDTQYF. CDR3 nucleotides: TGTGCCAGCAGCCCACCCTTGCCTAGCGGGGGGGGCCGAGATACGCAGTATTTT.

V usage is TRBV27 and J usage is TRBJ1-1; 10 positions agree with TRBD1. This CDR3 has 14 amino acids. Germline CDR1 reads MNHEY; CDR2 reads SMNVEV (reference sequence). Trimming removed 4 bases from V and 6 bases from J; junction bases left unmatched: 5. The CDR3 nucleotides are TGTGCCAGCAGTTGGGGACAGGGGAGGGCTGAAGCTTTCTTT. This codes for CASSWGQGRAEAFF.

This rearrangement joins TRBV19 to TRBJ2-5, with 9 positions matching TRBD1. The germline V gene has CDR1 LNHDA and CDR2 SQIVND (reference sequence). Losses at the gene ends were 5 bases for V and 3 bases for J; bases not matched to a gene: 4. The CDR3 length is 14 residues. The CDR3 reads CASSDGTGKETQYF. CDR3 sequence (DNA): TGTGCCAGTAGTGACGGGACAGGGAAAGAGACCCAGTACTTC. Combining the CDR3 with reference TRBV19 and TRBJ2-5 gives the whole variable domain DGGITQSPKYLFRKEGQNVTLSCEQNLNHDAMYWYRQDPGQGLRLIYYSQIVNDFQKGDIAEGYSVSREKKESFPLTVTSAQKNPTAFYLCASSDGTGKETQYFGPGTRLLVL.

This chain links TRBV5-8 with TRBJ1-3; TRBD1 is a possible D gene (6 bases). The germline V gene has CDR1 SGHTS and CDR2 YDEGEE. This CDR3 is built from 15 residues. V lost 1 base to trimming and J lost 2 bases, with 10 bases between them. CDR3 in amino acids: CASSLRSGAGNTIYF. In DNA form, the CDR3 reads TGTGCCAGCAGCTTGCGGTCAGGGGCTGGAAACACCATATATTTT.

The chain carries TRBV6-1 and TRBJ2-7; 7 bases agree with TRBD1. Germline-derived CDR1 and CDR2 are MNHNS and SASEGT. There are 12 residues in the CDR3. In DNA, the CDR3 is TGTGCCAGCAGTGAATTATCGGCCCAGGGGGTCGTC. Translation: CASSELSAQGVV.

This clone was seen once. Within the sample, other DNA sequences also encode this same CDR3. The chain employs TRBV4-1 and TRBJ2-1; possibly TRBD2 for D (6 bases). The CDR3 is 16 residues long. Germline V gene sequence: CDR1 MGHRA, CDR2 YSYEKL. Trimming took off 0 bases at V and 2 bases at J, with 11 bases between the two ends. CDR3 coding DNA: TGCGCCAGCAGCCAAGAGACGGGGGTAGCCTACAATGAGCAGTTCTTC. Protein: CASSQETGVAYNEQFF.

The rearrangement links TRBV5-4 to TRBJ1-1, with D possibly being TRBD1 (5 bases). In germline, CDR1 is SGHNT, CDR2 YYREEE (reference sequence). The V and J ends lost 1 base and 7 bases respectively, with 8 bases between them. CDR3 length: 12 amino acids. The DNA of the CDR3 is TGTGCCAGCAGCTTGTTCCAGGGTGAAGCTTTCTTT. Its translation: CASSLFQGEAFF.

The chain couples TRBV18 to TRBJ2-7, with a possible D match to TRBD1 (7 bases). Germline CDR1 and CDR2: KGHSH and LQKENI. The CDR3 covers 14 residues. Trimming shortened V by 4 bases and J by 3 bases, and 13 bases separated the two germline ends. The CDR3 DNA follows: TGTGCCAGCTCACGACAGGGAGGAAACTACGAGCAGTACGTC. It codes for CASSRQGGNYEQYV.

The chain uses TRBV30 and TRBJ2-3; 9 nucleotides align to TRBD2. The CDR3 is made up of 13 amino acids. With 4 bases clipped from V and 5 bases from J, the junction kept 4 bases outside the gene matches. Germline loops: CDR1 GTSNPN, CDR2 SVGIG (reference sequence). The CDR3 region is CAWTAGGGDTQYF. The CDR3 DNA sequence: TGTGCCTGGACGGCGGGGGGGGGAGATACGCAGTATTTT.